This T cell receptor (beta chain) was retrieved from a study of cytomegalovirus exposure and HLA in healthy donors. Notes on the study in general: In a later analysis, compared with equally common non-associated chains, HLA-associated beta chains were more expanded.

The PCR contained 60 Vbeta and 13 Jbeta primers. Here immunoSEQ multiplex PCR was the method, and the copy in TCRdb shows in-frame clones only, minus some. The sample lists 150,000 or so clones; roughly 80% were seen once. This clone came up once. Antigen unknown. This receptor was obtained from a man aged 35 to 55 in good health and CMV-seropositive. The sample consisted of PBMCs.

The CDR3 loop is CSATGGAEAFF. The CDR3 DNA sequence: TGCAGTGCTACAGGGGGCGCTGAAGCTTTCTTT. The V call is TRBV20-1, the J call TRBJ1-1, with 8 nucleotides matching TRBD1. This CDR3 has 11 amino acids. J was trimmed by 6 bases and V by 4 bases; bases with no gene match: 1. CDR1 and CDR2 (germline): DFQATT, SNEGSKA (reference sequence).